The TCR beta chain under discussion was sequenced for a study of early T cells in non-severe SARS-CoV-2 infection. MiXCR was run by TCRdb on the 5' RACE reads, yielding one entry per CDR3 protein. The repertoire holds just under 90,000 distinct CDR3 sequences, with roughly 14% as singletons. This clonotype has more than one count but fewer than ten. The antigen is not known. Trimming at V came to 5 bases and at J to 0 bases, leaving 14 bases not matched to a gene. The CDR3 covers 18 residues. CDR1 is DFQATT and CDR2 is SNEGSKA in the germline V gene (reference sequence). Study conclusions and caveats: VDJdb-based annotation leaned toward anti-spike CD8 responses and missed private and CD4 specificities.

The chain combines TRBV20-1 with TRBJ2-7; 12 nucleotides agree with TRBD1. The sequenced sample consisted of whole blood. The TCR was taken from an adult who was a healthcare worker with PCR-confirmed SARS-CoV-2 infection or an uninfected control (not recorded which). The CDR3 here is CSAQGTGGQSVHSYEQYF. CDR3 nucleotides: TGCAGTGCTCAAGGGACAGGGGGCCAGAGCGTACACTCCTACGAGCAGTACTTC.